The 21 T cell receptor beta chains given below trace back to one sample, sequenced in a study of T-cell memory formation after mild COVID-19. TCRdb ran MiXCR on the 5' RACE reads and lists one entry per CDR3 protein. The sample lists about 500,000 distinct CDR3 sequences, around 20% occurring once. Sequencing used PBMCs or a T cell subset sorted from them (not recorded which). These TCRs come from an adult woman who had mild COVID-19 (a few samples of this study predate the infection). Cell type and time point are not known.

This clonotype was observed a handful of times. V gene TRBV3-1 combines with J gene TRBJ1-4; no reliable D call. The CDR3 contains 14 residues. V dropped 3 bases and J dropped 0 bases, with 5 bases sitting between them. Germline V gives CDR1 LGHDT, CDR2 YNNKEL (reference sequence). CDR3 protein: CASSHGTTNEKLFF. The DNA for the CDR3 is TGTGCCAGCAGCCACGGGACAACTAATGAAAAACTGTTTTTT.

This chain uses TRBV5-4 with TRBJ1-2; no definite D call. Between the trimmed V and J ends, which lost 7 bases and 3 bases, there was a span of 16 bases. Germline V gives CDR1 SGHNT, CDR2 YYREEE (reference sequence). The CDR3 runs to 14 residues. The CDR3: CASSNRAGHYGYTF. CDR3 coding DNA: TGTGCCAGCTCTAATCGGGCGGGCCACTATGGCTACACCTTC.

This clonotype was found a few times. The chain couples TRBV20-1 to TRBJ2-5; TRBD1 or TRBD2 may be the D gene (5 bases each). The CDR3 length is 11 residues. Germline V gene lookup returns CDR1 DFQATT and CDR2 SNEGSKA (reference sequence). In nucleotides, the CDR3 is TGCTTTACGGGGCTGGCGGAGACCCAGTACTTC. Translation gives CFTGLAETQYF.

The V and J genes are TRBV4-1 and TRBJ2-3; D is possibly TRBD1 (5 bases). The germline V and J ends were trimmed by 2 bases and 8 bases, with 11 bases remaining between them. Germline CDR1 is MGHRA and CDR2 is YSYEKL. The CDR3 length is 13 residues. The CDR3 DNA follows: TGCGCCAGCAGCCAATGGGGCTTAGCTACGCAGTATTTT. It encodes CASSQWGLATQYF.

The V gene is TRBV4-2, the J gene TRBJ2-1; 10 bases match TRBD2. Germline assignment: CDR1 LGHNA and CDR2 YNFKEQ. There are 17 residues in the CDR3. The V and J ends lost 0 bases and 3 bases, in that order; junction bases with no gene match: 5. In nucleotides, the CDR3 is TGTGCCAGCAGCCAAGATGGTACTAGCGGGGTCTACAATGAGCAGTTCTTC. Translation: CASSQDGTSGVYNEQFF.

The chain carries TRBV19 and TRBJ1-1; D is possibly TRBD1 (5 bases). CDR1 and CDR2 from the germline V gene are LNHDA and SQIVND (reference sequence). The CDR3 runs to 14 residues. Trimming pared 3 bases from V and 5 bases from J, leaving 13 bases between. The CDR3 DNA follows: TGTGCCAGTAGTATTGGCAGGGAGGGGACTGAAGCTTTCTTT. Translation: CASSIGREGTEAFF.

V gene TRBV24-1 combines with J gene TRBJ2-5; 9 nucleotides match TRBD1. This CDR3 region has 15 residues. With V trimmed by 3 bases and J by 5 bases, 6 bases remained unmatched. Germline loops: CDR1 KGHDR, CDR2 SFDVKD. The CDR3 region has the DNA TGTGCCACCAGTGATACACAGGGGGCCGGGGAGACCCAGTACTTC. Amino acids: CATSDTQGAGETQYF.

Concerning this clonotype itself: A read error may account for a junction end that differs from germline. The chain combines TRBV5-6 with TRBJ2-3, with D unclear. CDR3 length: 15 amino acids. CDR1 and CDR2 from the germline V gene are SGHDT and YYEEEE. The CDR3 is CASSLLSATTYTQYF. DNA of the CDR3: TGTGCCAGCAGCTTGCTGAGCGCAACCACATATACGCAGTATTTT.

This CDR3 is CSARGLAGDSYEQYF. CDR3 nucleotides: TGCAGTGCTAGAGGACTAGCGGGGGACTCCTACGAGCAGTACTTC. The rearrangement links TRBV20-1 to TRBJ2-7; 12 bases fit TRBD2. Germline CDR1 is DFQATT and CDR2 is SNEGSKA (reference sequence). The J segment lost 0 bases and the V segment lost 1 base, leaving 1 base of the junction unmatched. The CDR3 covers 15 residues.

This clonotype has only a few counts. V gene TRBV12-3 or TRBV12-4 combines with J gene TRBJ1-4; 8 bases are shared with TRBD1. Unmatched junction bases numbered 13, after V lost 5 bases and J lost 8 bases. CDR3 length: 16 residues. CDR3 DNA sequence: TGTGCCAGCAGTACTAACCTTGGGACAGGTGGAGAAAAACTGTTTTTT. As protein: CASSTNLGTGGEKLFF.

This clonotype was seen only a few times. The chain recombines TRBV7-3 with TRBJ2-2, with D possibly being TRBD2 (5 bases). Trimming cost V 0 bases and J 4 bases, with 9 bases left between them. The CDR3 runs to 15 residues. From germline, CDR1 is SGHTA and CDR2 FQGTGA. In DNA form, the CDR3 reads TGTGCCAGCAGCTTAACAGAGGGATCCACCGGGGAGCTGTTTTTT. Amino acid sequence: CASSLTEGSTGELFF.

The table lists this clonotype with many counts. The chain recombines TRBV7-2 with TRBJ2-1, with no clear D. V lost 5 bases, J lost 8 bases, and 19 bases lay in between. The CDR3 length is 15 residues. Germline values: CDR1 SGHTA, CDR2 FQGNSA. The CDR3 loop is CASSRTLDDVDEQFF. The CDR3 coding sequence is TGTGCCAGCAGCCGGACCCTAGACGATGTGGATGAGCAGTTCTTC.

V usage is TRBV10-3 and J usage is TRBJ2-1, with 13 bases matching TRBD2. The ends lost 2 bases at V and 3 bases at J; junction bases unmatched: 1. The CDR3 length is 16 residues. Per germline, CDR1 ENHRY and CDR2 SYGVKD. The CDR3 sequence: CAISEGTSGNYNEQFF. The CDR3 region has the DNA TGTGCCATCAGTGAGGGGACTAGCGGGAACTACAATGAGCAGTTCTTC.

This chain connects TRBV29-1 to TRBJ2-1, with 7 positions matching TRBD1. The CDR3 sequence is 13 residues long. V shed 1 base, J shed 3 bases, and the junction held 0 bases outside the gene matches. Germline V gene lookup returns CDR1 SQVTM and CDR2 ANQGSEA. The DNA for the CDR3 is TGCAGCGTTGAAGGGACAGGCTACAATGAGCAGTTCTTC. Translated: CSVEGTGYNEQFF.

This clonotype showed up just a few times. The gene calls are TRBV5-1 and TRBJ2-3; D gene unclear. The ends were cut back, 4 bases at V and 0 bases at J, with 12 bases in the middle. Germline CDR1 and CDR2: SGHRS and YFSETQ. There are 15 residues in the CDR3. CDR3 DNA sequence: TGCGCCAGCAGCCCGAGGCTAGGGAGCACAGATACGCAGTATTTT. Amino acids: CASSPRLGSTDTQYF.

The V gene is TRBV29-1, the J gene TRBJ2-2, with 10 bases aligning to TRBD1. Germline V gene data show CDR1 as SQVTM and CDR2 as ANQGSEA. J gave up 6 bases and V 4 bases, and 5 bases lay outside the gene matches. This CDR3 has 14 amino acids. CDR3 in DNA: TGCAGCGTTGGGCGGACAGGGGGGTCCGGGGAGCTGTTTTTT. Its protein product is CSVGRTGGSGELFF.

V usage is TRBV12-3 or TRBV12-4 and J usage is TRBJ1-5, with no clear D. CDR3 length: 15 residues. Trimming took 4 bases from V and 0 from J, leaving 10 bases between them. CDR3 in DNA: TGTGCCAGCAGTTATGGACGGTTTAGCAATCAGCCCCAGCATTTT. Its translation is CASSYGRFSNQPQHF.

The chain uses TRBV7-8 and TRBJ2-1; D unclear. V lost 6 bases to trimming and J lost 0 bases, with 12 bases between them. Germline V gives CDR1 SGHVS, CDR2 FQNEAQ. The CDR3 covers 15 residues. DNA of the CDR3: TGTGCCAGCAGGCCGACTCGAAGCTCCTACAATGAGCAGTTCTTC. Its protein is CASRPTRSSYNEQFF.

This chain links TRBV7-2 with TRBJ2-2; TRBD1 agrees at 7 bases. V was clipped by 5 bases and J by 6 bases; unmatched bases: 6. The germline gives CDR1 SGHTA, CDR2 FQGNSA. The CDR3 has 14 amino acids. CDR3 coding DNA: TGTGCCAGCAGCAAGATGACAGGGCCCGGGGAGCTGTTTTTT. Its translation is CASSKMTGPGELFF.

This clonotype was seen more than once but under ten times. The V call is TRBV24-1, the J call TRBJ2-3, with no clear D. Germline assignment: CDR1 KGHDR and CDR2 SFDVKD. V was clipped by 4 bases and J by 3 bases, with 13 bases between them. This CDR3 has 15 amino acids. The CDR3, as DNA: TGTGCCACCAGTGACAGAGACTCATGGACAGATACGCAGTATTTT. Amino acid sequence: CATSDRDSWTDTQYF.

The CDR3 sequence is CASSLGRIGQGTNEKLFF. The CDR3, as DNA: TGTGCCAGCAGCTTAGGGCGGATAGGACAGGGAACTAATGAAAAACTGTTTTTT. The chain carries TRBV7-8 and TRBJ1-4, with 8 positions matching TRBD1. The CDR3 has 18 residues. The germline V gene has CDR1 SGHVS and CDR2 FQNEAQ. Unmatched junction bases numbered 8, after V lost 1 base and J lost 1 base. The full variable domain, its missing parts supplied by reference TRBV7-8 and TRBJ1-4, is GAGVSQSPRYKVAKRGQDVALRCDPISGHVSLFWYQQALGQGPEFLTYFQNEAQLDKSGLPSDRFFAERPEGSVSTLKIQRTQQEDSAVYLCASSLGRIGQGTNEKLFFGSGTQLSVL.